Shown below are 28 T cell receptor beta chains from a single sample sequenced in a study of T-cell memory formation after mild COVID-19. MiXCR was run by TCRdb on the 5' RACE reads, yielding one entry per CDR3 protein. The sample carries some 210,000 distinct CDR3 sequences, under 12% recorded once. Sequences were obtained from PBMCs or a T cell subset sorted from them (not recorded which). The receptors were sampled from a man between 18 and 29 years old who had mild COVID-19 (a few samples of this study predate the infection). Cell type and time point are not known.

This clonotype has just a few counts. The CDR3 spells CANVQGAGGYTF. For the CDR3, the DNA is TGCGCCAACGTACAGGGGGCAGGTGGCTACACCTTC. The chain couples TRBV23-1 to TRBJ1-2; TRBD1 matches 9 bases. TRBV23-1 is an open reading frame whose function is uncertain. The CDR3 runs 12 residues. With 10 bases clipped from V and 7 bases from J, the junction kept 7 bases outside the gene matches.

This chain joins TRBV7-8 and TRBJ1-1; D not certain. Germline lookup yields CDR1 SGHVS and CDR2 FQNEAQ. V gave up 4 bases and J gave up 5 bases, with 11 bases separating them. This CDR3 has 13 amino acids. CDR3 region: CASSSGPGTEAFF. The DNA for the CDR3 is TGTGCCAGCAGCTCTGGACCGGGGACTGAAGCTTTCTTT.

A note on this clonotype: Being one base from a much bigger clone, this may be a read error. The chain combines TRBV10-3 with TRBJ1-2, with TRBD1 identical over 9 bases. The CDR3 is 12 residues long. Germline V gene lookup returns CDR1 ENHRY and CDR2 SYGVKD. The chain's CDR3 is CDILQGASGYTF. DNA for the CDR3: TGTGACATCCTACAGGGGGCAAGTGGCTACACCTTC.

This clonotype was observed a few times. The rearrangement links TRBV7-6 to TRBJ2-1; D may correspond to TRBD1 or TRBD2 (7 bases each). Looked up from germline, CDR1 is SGHVS and CDR2 is FNYEAQ. Between the trimmed V and J ends, which lost 5 bases and 6 bases, there was a span of 20 bases. This CDR3 spans 16 amino acids. CDR3 in DNA: TGTGCCAGCAGCCCCAGGGGGGGCGGGTATGCCAATGAGCAGTTCTTC. This gives the protein CASSPRGGGYANEQFF.

This clonotype turned up a few times. The chain links TRBV2 to TRBJ1-1; D uncertain. Germline assignment: CDR1 SNHLY and CDR2 FYNNEI. The V end lost 6 bases, the J end lost 1 base, and 12 bases lay between the germline ends. This CDR3 is built from 14 residues. Here the CDR3 DNA reads TGTGCCAGCAGACGTCAGACGGAGAACACTGAAGCTTTCTTT. It codes for CASRRQTENTEAFF.

The CDR3 bases are TGCGCCAGCAGCCGGAGGTTCGGGGAGCTGTTTTTT. This sequence encodes CASSRRFGELFF. The chain employs TRBV4-3 and TRBJ2-2, with D possibly being TRBD2 (5 bases). V was trimmed by 4 bases and J by 7 bases, leaving 7 bases between them. Looked up from germline, CDR1 is LGHNA and CDR2 is YSLEER. CDR3 length: 12 residues.

This clonotype showed up just a few times. The chain combines TRBV7-3 with TRBJ1-6, with a tentative D call TRBD1 (5 bases). CDR3 length equals 16 residues. Germline CDR1 reads SGHTA; CDR2 reads FQGTGA. Trimming stripped 2 bases from V and 9 bases from J, with 17 bases between. CDR3 bases: TGTGCCAGCAGCTTATTAGGAACAGGATCGGCTTCACCCCTCCACTTT. Encoded protein: CASSLLGTGSASPLHF.

This clonotype occurred a few times. J is TRBJ2-3 and V is TRBV25-1, with 9 bases fitting TRBD2. This CDR3 is built from 15 residues. Germline V gene data show CDR1 as MGHDK and CDR2 as SYGVNS. V lost 3 bases and J lost 6; bases outside the gene matches: 7. CDR3: CASSDGTSRLDTQYF. The CDR3 coding sequence is TGTGCCAGCAGTGATGGGACTAGCCGTTTGGATACGCAGTATTTT. The variable domain in full, completed from reference TRBV25-1 and TRBJ2-3, reads EADIYQTPRYLVIGTGKKITLECSQTMGHDKMYWYQQDPGMELHLIHYSYGVNSTEKGDLSSESTVSRIRTEHFPLTLESARPSHTSQYLCASSDGTSRLDTQYFGPGTRLTVL.

This clonotype was seen a handful of times. J is TRBJ2-3 and V is TRBV24-1, with 9 positions matching TRBD2. There are 15 residues in the CDR3. The germline V gene has CDR1 KGHDR and CDR2 SFDVKD. V shed 5 bases and J 4 bases; nucleotides not matched to a gene: 6. CDR3 coding DNA: TGTGCCACCAGTGGGGCGGGGGGGAGTGCAGATACGCAGTATTTT. This translates into CATSGAGGSADTQYF.

The chain has TRBV7-8 and TRBJ1-1; D not certain. Germline CDR1 SGHVS, CDR2 FQNEAQ. Trimming removed 11 bases at V and 3 bases at J, with 16 bases between. The CDR3 extends over 13 amino acids. The CDR3 is CASKTQVDTEAFF. CDR3 in DNA: TGTGCCTCCAAGACGCAGGTTGACACTGAAGCTTTCTTT.

This clonotype was seen only a few times. The genes are TRBV10-3 and TRBJ2-7, with TRBD1 as a possible D gene (5 bases). CDR1 is ENHRY and CDR2 is SYGVKD in the germline V gene. The CDR3 sequence is 11 residues long. Trimming took off 5 bases at V and 4 bases at J, with 6 bases between the two ends. Written as DNA, the CDR3 is TGTGCCATCAGTTCAGGGTACGAGCAGTACTTC. Its translation is CAISSGYEQYF.

This clonotype was detected a few times. The V gene is TRBV20-1, the J gene TRBJ2-2, with D unclear. Germline-derived CDR1 and CDR2 are DFQATT and SNEGSKA (reference sequence). CDR3 length: 12 residues. Trimming took off 0 bases at V and 2 bases at J, with 1 base between the two ends. CDR3 sequence: CSARENTGELFF. The DNA for the CDR3 is TGCAGTGCTAGAGAAAACACCGGGGAGCTGTTTTTT.

This clonotype was found many times. V and J are TRBV11-2 and TRBJ2-5, with 8 bases identical to TRBD2. V trimming: 4 bases; J trimming: 4 bases; junction bases outside the gene matches: 11. CDR3 length: 16 amino acids. Germline V gene sequence: CDR1 SGHAT, CDR2 FQNNGV. The CDR3 loop is CASSSPGGLARETQYF. The CDR3 nucleotides are TGTGCCAGCAGCTCCCCCGGAGGACTAGCTAGAGAGACCCAGTACTTC.

This clonotype was seen only a few times. CDR3 residues: CASSLGDYEQYF. The CDR3 nucleotides read TGCGCCAGCAGCTTGGGCGACTACGAGCAGTACTTC. The chain links TRBV5-1 to TRBJ2-7, with no clear D. The V and J ends lost 0 bases and 3 bases respectively, with 4 bases between them. The CDR3 covers 12 residues. The germline CDR1 and CDR2 sequences are SGHRS and YFSETQ. Complete variable domain (other parts from reference TRBV5-1 and TRBJ2-7): KAGVTQTPRYLIKTRGQQVTLSCSPISGHRSVSWYQQTPGQGLQFLFEYFSETQRNKGNFPGRFSGRQFSNSRSEMNVSTLELGDSALYLCASSLGDYEQYFGPGTRLTVT.

This clonotype was counted many times. The rearrangement links TRBV6-2 or TRBV6-3 to TRBJ2-1, with 7 bases identical to TRBD2. Germline values: CDR1 MNHEY, CDR2 SVGEGT. Trimming removed 10 bases from V and 2 bases from J; junction bases left unmatched: 11. This CDR3 is built from 15 residues. The DNA for the CDR3 is TGTGCCACCTACCCAGGCGGGGGAACCTACAATGAGCAGTTCTTC. Protein sequence: CATYPGGGTYNEQFF.

The sample holds a few counts of this clonotype. The rearrangement joins TRBV28 to TRBJ2-7; 11 nucleotides agree with TRBD1. CDR3 length: 14 amino acids. V was pared by 7 bases and J by 2 bases, with 4 bases of the junction left unmatched. Germline-derived CDR1 and CDR2 are MDHEN and SYDVKM. For the CDR3, the DNA is TGTGCCAGCACCCCGGGACAGGGGGCCTACGAGCAGTACGTC. Protein sequence: CASTPGQGAYEQYV.

This clonotype was picked up a small number of times. The gene calls are TRBV7-7 and TRBJ2-1; no clear D. Germline V gene lookup returns CDR1 SSHAT and CDR2 FNYEAQ (reference sequence). V was trimmed by 5 bases and J by 6 bases, leaving 11 bases between them. This CDR3 comprises 13 residues. Here the CDR3 reads CASSTSFGNEQFF. The CDR3 DNA is TGTGCCAGCAGCACGTCATTTGGCAATGAGCAGTTCTTC.

This clonotype was seen a handful of times. This chain uses TRBV7-9 with TRBJ2-2; TRBD2 might be the D (5 bases). In germline, CDR1 is SEHNR, CDR2 FQNEAQ (reference sequence). Trimming removed 6 bases from V and 7 bases from J, with 15 bases in between. The CDR3 length is 14 residues. The CDR3 DNA sequence: TGTGCCAGCAGTCCTGGGCTAGCTCGCGGGGAGCTGTTTTTT. Translation: CASSPGLARGELFF.

This clonotype was recorded many times. The chain has TRBV7-2 and TRBJ2-3, with D unclear. V shed 3 bases and J shed 2 bases, with 9 bases lying between them. The CDR3 has 14 residues. CDR1 is SGHTA and CDR2 is FQGNSA in the germline V gene. The CDR3 DNA reads as TGTGCCAGCAGCTTCGGTTATTACACAGATACGCAGTATTTT. Translation: CASSFGYYTDTQYF.

V and J are TRBV3-1 and TRBJ1-2; 12 bases map to TRBD1. Germline V CDR1 and CDR2: LGHDT, YNNKEL (reference sequence). With 4 bases clipped from V and 5 bases from J, the junction kept 5 bases outside the gene matches. The CDR3 is 15 residues long. CDR3 amino acids: CASSRGQGAVYGYTF. CDR3 DNA: TGTGCCAGCAGCCGGGGACAGGGGGCAGTTTATGGCTACACCTTC.

This sequence joins TRBV7-2 and TRBJ2-3; no clear D. Looked up from germline, CDR1 is SGHTA and CDR2 is FQGNSA. Between the trimmed V and J ends, which lost 3 bases and 6 bases, there was a span of 4 bases. CDR3 size: 11 residues. For the CDR3, the DNA is TGTGCCAGCAGCTTTCATGATACGCAGTATTTT. Encoded protein: CASSFHDTQYF. The full variable domain, rest sourced from reference TRBV7-2 and TRBJ2-3, is GAGVSQSPSNKVTEKGKDVELRCDPISGHTALYWYRQSLGQGLEFLIYFQGNSAPDKSGLPSDRFSAERTGGSVSTLTIQRTQQEDSAVYLCASSFHDTQYFGPGTRLTVL.

The CDR3 reads CASSPRGWAPSTQYF. In DNA, the CDR3 is TGTGCCAGCAGCCCCCGAGGATGGGCGCCGTCCACCCAGTACTTC. The chain uses TRBV7-2 and TRBJ2-5; D gene ambiguous. V was shortened by 5 bases and J by 8 bases, with 21 bases between the two germline ends. This CDR3 comprises 15 residues. Germline CDR1 and CDR2: SGHTA and FQGNSA. The whole variable domain, remainder taken from reference TRBV7-2 and TRBJ2-5, is GAGVSQSPSNKVTEKGKDVELRCDPISGHTALYWYRQSLGQGLEFLIYFQGNSAPDKSGLPSDRFSAERTGGSVSTLTIQRTQQEDSAVYLCASSPRGWAPSTQYFGPGTRLLVL.

In its sample, this clonotype was seen a few times. The J gene is TRBJ1-1, the V gene TRBV12-3 or TRBV12-4, with TRBD1 identical over 7 bases. CDR3 size: 14 residues. V lost 2 bases, J lost 3 bases, and 3 bases stayed unmatched. The CDR3 DNA follows: TGTGCCAGCAGTTTAATTCAGGGGGACACTGAAGCTTTCTTT. This gives the protein CASSLIQGDTEAFF.

By share, this clonotype ranks as medium-sized (0.01 to 0.1%). The V call is TRBV5-1, the J call TRBJ1-1; a possible D gene is TRBD1 (6 bases). Germline V gives CDR1 SGHRS, CDR2 YFSETQ. The length of the CDR3 is 14 residues. V gave up 4 bases and J gave up 3 bases, with 13 bases separating them. The CDR3 DNA reads as TGCGCCAGCAGCACCAGGGGCTCGGACACTGAAGCTTTCTTT. Its translation: CASSTRGSDTEAFF. Full variable domain (missing parts from reference TRBV5-1 and TRBJ1-1): KAGVTQTPRYLIKTRGQQVTLSCSPISGHRSVSWYQQTPGQGLQFLFEYFSETQRNKGNFPGRFSGRQFSNSRSEMNVSTLELGDSALYLCASSTRGSDTEAFFGQGTRLTVV.

In this sample, this clonotype turned up a few times. J is TRBJ1-2 and V is TRBV5-6, with TRBD1 identical over 9 bases. The V gene end was trimmed by 4 bases and the J gene end by 2 bases; junction bases not matched to a gene: 3. Germline loops: CDR1 SGHDT, CDR2 YYEEEE. The CDR3 covers 14 residues. CDR3 bases: TGTGCCAGCAGCCGACAGGGGGTAAACTATGGCTACACCTTC. The encoded protein is CASSRQGVNYGYTF.

The chain recombines TRBV5-1 with TRBJ2-3, with a tentative D call TRBD1 (6 bases). The length of the CDR3 is 15 residues. Between the trimmed V and J ends, which lost 0 bases and 0 bases, there was a span of 8 bases. Germline V gene lookup returns CDR1 SGHRS and CDR2 YFSETQ. CDR3 in amino acids: CASSLAGASTDTQYF. The CDR3 nucleotides read TGCGCCAGCAGCTTGGCAGGGGCCAGCACAGATACGCAGTATTTT.

This clonotype was picked up many times. The chain recombines TRBV28 with TRBJ1-5; D is unresolved. The CDR3 runs 14 residues. Germline V lookup: CDR1 MDHEN, CDR2 SYDVKM. Trimming pared 6 bases from V and 1 base from J, leaving 10 bases between. The CDR3 spells CASSLGGSNQPQHF. DNA of the CDR3: TGTGCCAGCAGCTTGGGAGGGAGCAATCAGCCCCAGCATTTT.

There are a few counts of this clonotype. The genes are TRBV5-1 and TRBJ2-1; D not certain. The germline V gene has CDR1 SGHRS and CDR2 YFSETQ. The CDR3 loop spans 12 amino acids. The V gene lost 4 bases and the J gene lost 9 bases, with 11 bases spanning the gap. The CDR3 DNA sequence: TGCGCCAGCAGCATGACCCGTCCTGAGCAGTTCTTC. Its translation: CASSMTRPEQFF.